A single TCR beta chain is shown here with its context. This clone was recorded a few times. The target of this receptor is not known. Base qualities are not recorded, but no much larger clone differs from it by a single base. The germline V gene provides CDR1 SNHLY and CDR2 FYNNEI. Germline trimming amounts to 8 bases on V and 0 bases on J, with 6 as the count of junction bases outside the gene matches. Measured from the cysteine to the phenylalanine, the CDR3 is 14 residues long. Here the CDR3 DNA is all that survives: 42 bases in frame from base 1. The data were taken from a study of T cell responses to AZD1222 COVID-19 vaccine (dated by TCRdb to 2020 to 2022). Study-level background: A total of 230 to 250 trial participants underwent TCR sequencing, of whom 207 had received two doses of AZD1222 and 26 had received two doses of the MenACWY control vaccine. Trial participants were enrolled by age into subgroups of 18-55, 56-69 and 70-plus years, and around 150, 29 and 61 TCR-sequenced participants, respectively, were included in these subgroups.

The CDR3 regions of human TCRbeta chains were analyzed by immunosequencing. The original methods were these. TCRs in the repertoires were compared against a reference library of SARS-CoV-2-specific TCRs that had been generated with the MIRA antigen-specificity platform. Breadth meant the fraction of unique TCRs that were SARS-CoV-2-associated, whereas depth meant the fraction of total T cells that were SARS-CoV-2-associated. Using the MIRA data, each spike-specific TCR was mapped to the spike region that the TCR reacts to and placed in a CD4 or CD8 class. Log10-transformed breadth and depth values were compared by one-way ANOVA with Sidak's multiple comparisons tests. Drawn from immuneACCESS, this table holds only the in-frame rearrangements with V and J called that TCRdb kept. Clones are partly lost; checked studies trace under half to an unresolved V gene and leave the rest unexplained. For V, J and clone size, that table is used; D and trimming come from the DNA. The sample table records more than 75,000 clones; roughly 90% of these occur just once. The ten largest make up 6.5% to 8.5% of the sample.

Read against the paper, the sample's time point label means: about 28 days (+/-7) after the second vaccine dose. AZD1222 recipients with second doses at about 4 weeks or about 12 weeks were pooled, because spike-specific TCR depth and breadth did not differ between schedules. The vaccinee samples were drawn from two UK trials, COV001 and COV002, one of which was a single-blind randomized controlled phase 2/3 trial testing AZD1222 (ChAdOx1 nCoV-19) in healthy adults. For TCRbeta chain sequencing, PBMC samples from trial participants were taken at day 0 and at day 28 after the second dose. General study outcomes and caveats: Because no day 14 peak-response samples were available, the repertoires could be characterized only after the peak T cell response. Conclusions about previously exposed vaccinees were limited because only a handful of AZD1222 recipients were SARS-CoV-2 seropositive at baseline. CD4 TCRs associated with the vaccine covered the entire spike protein, and the dominant responses were in regions 160-218 and 743-854. The 56-69-year group was small, and its depth increase did not reach significance, likely because of low power. Epitopes outside the regions mutated in the B.1.351 and B.1.1.7 variants were reportedly recognized by nearly half of the unique spike-specific TCRs. Most participants were white British and females outnumbered males, and the authors suggested that clonal diversity may have been underestimated. Spike-specific TCR breadth and depth rose significantly after two AZD1222 doses compared with day 0 and with MenACWY recipients.

Sequencing used peripheral blood, obtained 28 days after the second AZD1222 dose. This chain joins TRBV2 to TRBJ2-7, with 8 central nucleotides matching TRBD1. The receptor was derived from an adult who received the AZD1222 COVID-19 vaccine. The CDR3 reads CASDGQGSSYEQYF. The DNA reads TGTGCCAGCGACGGACAGGGAAGCTCCTACGAGCAGTACTTC.